This entry lists 5 T cell receptor beta chains sequenced from one sample in a study of T cells after yellow fever vaccination. Via MiXCR, TCRdb re-called the 5' RACE reads, giving one row per CDR3 protein. The sample has 600,000 to 750,000 distinct CDR3 sequences; more than 9% are singletons. The sample was PBMCs, taken on the day of the yellow fever booster vaccination. Receptor source: a man aged 30 to 45 who received the YFV17D yellow fever vaccine.

This clonotype was seen only a few times. The chain recombines TRBV3-1 with TRBJ1-2, with a tentative D call TRBD1 (5 bases). The CDR3 spans 13 residues. Germline CDR1 is LGHDT and CDR2 is YNNKEL (reference sequence). The V gene lost 1 base and the J gene lost 7 bases, with 10 bases spanning the gap. CDR3 protein: CASSQGRDGGYTF. The CDR3 region has the DNA TGTGCCAGCAGCCAAGGCCGGGACGGTGGCTACACCTTC.

The table lists this clonotype with a few counts. The chain recombines TRBV24-1 with TRBJ2-7; perhaps TRBD1 as D (5 bases). This CDR3 is built from 13 residues. Between the trimmed V and J ends, which lost 5 bases and 1 base, there was a span of 8 bases. CDR1 is KGHDR and CDR2 is SFDVKD in the germline V gene. CDR3 sequence: CATSAKGSYEQYF. The CDR3 nucleotides read TGTGCCACCAGTGCAAAGGGGTCCTACGAGCAGTACTTC.

V gene TRBV7-9 combines with J gene TRBJ2-2, with TRBD2 matching over 9 bases. The V segment lost 6 bases and the J segment 4 bases; nucleotides outside the gene matches: 6. This CDR3 is 15 amino acids long. The germline V gene has CDR1 SEHNR and CDR2 FQNEAQ (reference sequence). CDR3 loop: CASRVAGVSTGELFF. CDR3 coding DNA: TGTGCCAGCAGAGTAGCGGGAGTCAGCACCGGGGAGCTGTTTTTT. Full variable domain (remainder filled in from reference TRBV7-9 and TRBJ2-2): DTGVSQNPRHKITKRGQNVTFRCDPISEHNRLYWYRQTLGQGPEFLTYFQNEAQLEKSRLLSDRFSAERPKGSFSTLEIQRTEQGDSAMYLCASRVAGVSTGELFFGEGSRLTVL.

The V gene is TRBV29-1, the J gene TRBJ2-2, with D maybe TRBD2 (6 bases). The CDR3 runs to 12 residues. The ends were cut back, 4 bases at V and 9 bases at J, with 12 bases in the middle. Germline CDR1 and CDR2: SQVTM and ANQGSEA. The DNA for the CDR3 is TGCAGCGTTGTTGGGGGGACCAGGGAGCTGTTTTTT. Residues: CSVVGGTRELFF.

The chain has TRBV4-3 and TRBJ2-7; tentative D call: TRBD1 (5 bases). Germline assignment: CDR1 LGHNA and CDR2 YSLEER. Trimming stripped 0 bases from V and 3 bases from J, with 12 bases between. CDR3 length equals 15 residues. The CDR3 nucleotides read TGCGCCAGCAGCCAAGATACAGGAACCTTCTACGAGCAGTACTTC. As protein: CASSQDTGTFYEQYF.